Shown below are 17 T cell receptor beta chains from a single sample sequenced in a study of cytomegalovirus exposure and HLA in healthy donors. The PCR employed 60 Vbeta primers together with 13 Jbeta primers. Libraries were prepared by immunoSEQ multiplex PCR; TCRdb keeps only in-frame clonotypes and omits some of them. The repertoire consists of some 170,000 clones, with approximately 90% occurring once and the leading ten covering approximately 0.85%. The specimen sequenced was PBMCs. The source is a woman under 40 in good health and CMV-seronegative.

The chain employs TRBV18 and TRBJ1-4; 9 bases agree with TRBD1. Germline assignment: CDR1 KGHSH and CDR2 LQKENI. V was clipped by 6 bases and J by 8 bases; unmatched bases: 10. The CDR3 runs 15 residues. This CDR3 reads CASSTTGGAEEKLFF. The CDR3 DNA follows: TGTGCCAGCTCGACCACAGGGGGCGCGGAGGAAAAACTGTTTTTT.

The V gene is TRBV19, the J gene TRBJ2-7; 12 positions agree with TRBD2. The length of the CDR3 is 15 residues. The ends lost 9 bases at V and 6 bases at J; junction bases unmatched: 12. Germline CDR1 reads LNHDA; CDR2 reads SQIVND (reference sequence). In DNA, the CDR3 is TGTGCCAGCCGCCGGACTAGCGGGATAGGTGCCGAGCAGTACTTC. The encoded protein is CASRRTSGIGAEQYF.

V and J are TRBV5-1 and TRBJ2-3, with 8 bases lining up with TRBD2. CDR1 SGHRS and CDR2 YFSETQ come from the germline V gene. CDR3 length: 14 amino acids. V shed 5 bases and J 2 bases; nucleotides not matched to a gene: 4. The CDR3 protein is CASRTGLDTDTQYF. The CDR3 coding sequence is TGCGCCAGCAGAACGGGACTAGACACAGATACGCAGTATTTT.

The rearrangement joins TRBV6-5 to TRBJ1-2; 7 positions agree with TRBD1. V shed 5 bases, J shed 4 bases, and the junction held 7 bases outside the gene matches. The CDR3 consists of 14 residues. Germline values: CDR1 MNHEY, CDR2 SVGAGI. The CDR3 bases are TGTGCCAGCAGTCGTACAGGGGTTGGCTATGGCTACACCTTC. This translates into CASSRTGVGYGYTF.

This clone appeared a few times. This rearrangement joins TRBV6-4 to TRBJ1-1, with D possibly matching TRBD1 (5 bases). Germline CDR1 reads MRHNA; CDR2 reads SNTAGT. The CDR3 totals 12 residues. Trimming took 2 bases from V and 7 from J, leaving 8 bases between them. The CDR3 here is CASSDGANEAFF. CDR3 coding DNA: TGTGCCAGCAGTGACGGGGCAAATGAAGCTTTCTTT.

The chain is built from TRBV5-1 and TRBJ1-1; D is perhaps TRBD1 (5 bases). The CDR3 is 13 residues long. Germline V CDR1 and CDR2: SGHRS, YFSETQ. Deletions cut 4 bases from V and 4 bases from J, with 11 bases between. The CDR3 region is CASSPGDLTEAFF. As DNA, the CDR3 is TGCGCCAGCAGCCCGGGGGACCTCACTGAAGCTTTCTTT.

The chain couples TRBV28 to TRBJ1-1, with D hard to call. This CDR3 has 17 residues. Germline V lookup: CDR1 MDHEN, CDR2 SYDVKM. The V gene lost 6 bases and the J gene lost 1 base, with 21 bases spanning the gap. CDR3: CASSPPRAGRRNTEAFF. CDR3 DNA: TGTGCCAGCAGCCCCCCGCGGGCGGGAAGGAGGAACACTGAAGCTTTCTTT.

This clone was counted many times. The chain links TRBV2 to TRBJ1-2, with 7 bases fitting TRBD1. The CDR3 is 13 residues long. The V gene end was trimmed by 4 bases and the J gene end by 2 bases; junction bases not matched to a gene: 1. Germline-derived CDR1 and CDR2 are SNHLY and FYNNEI. CDR3 nucleotides: TGTGCCAGCAGTGTGGACAGGAACTATGGCTACACCTTC. This codes for CASSVDRNYGYTF.

The chain carries TRBV2 and TRBJ2-7; 7 bases map to TRBD1. In germline, CDR1 is SNHLY, CDR2 FYNNEI. The CDR3 loop spans 13 amino acids. The junction had 6 bases not matched to a gene; V was cut back by 6 bases and J by 4 bases. The CDR3 is CASRPGTVYEQYF. CDR3 nucleotides: TGTGCCAGCAGGCCCGGGACAGTATACGAGCAGTACTTC.

The chain couples TRBV2 to TRBJ2-1; 9 bases align to TRBD1. The CDR3 has 14 amino acids. CDR1 SNHLY and CDR2 FYNNEI come from the germline V gene. Trimming cost V 6 bases and J 2 bases; bases outside gene matches: 2. The DNA of the CDR3 is TGTGCCAGCAGGGACAGGGGCCCCTACAATGAGCAGTTCTTC. It encodes CASRDRGPYNEQFF.

This clone was seen more than once but under ten times. The chain recombines TRBV5-6 with TRBJ1-4, with 10 bases aligning to TRBD1. Per germline, CDR1 SGHDT and CDR2 YYEEEE. The CDR3 has 16 residues. J was trimmed by 4 bases and V by 4 bases; bases with no gene match: 7. CDR3 amino acids: CASSPGTGDYNEKLFF. The CDR3 DNA follows: TGTGCCAGCAGCCCCGGGACAGGGGACTATAATGAAAAACTGTTTTTT.

V and J are TRBV29-1 and TRBJ1-5; a possible D gene is TRBD1 (5 bases). CDR1 is SQVTM, CDR2 ANQGSEA, per germline. CDR3 length equals 12 residues. Deletions cut 7 bases from V and 7 bases from J, with 14 bases between. The CDR3 sequence is CSGTWVGQPQHF. The DNA for the CDR3 is TGCAGCGGGACATGGGTTGGCCAGCCCCAGCATTTT.

This clone has just one count. This chain joins TRBV5-4 and TRBJ2-1; TRBD1 aligns across 8 bases. The CDR3 is 14 amino acids. Unmatched junction bases numbered 5, after V lost 3 bases and J lost 6 bases. Germline CDR1 is SGHNT and CDR2 is YYREEE (reference sequence). The chain's CDR3 is CASSSGTGPNEQFF. CDR3 DNA: TGTGCCAGCAGCTCCGGGACAGGACCCAATGAGCAGTTCTTC.

The chain combines TRBV4-3 with TRBJ2-5; possible D gene TRBD1, 6 bases. The assigned J gene may be wrong: the sequence end matches TRBJ2-7 better. The CDR3 loop spans 13 amino acids. Germline V gene sequence: CDR1 LGHNA, CDR2 YSLEER. Written as DNA, the CDR3 is TGCGCCAGCAGCCACCAACAGGGCTACGAGCAGTACTTC. Its translation is CASSHQQGYEQYF.

The V call is TRBV7-2, the J call TRBJ2-7; perhaps TRBD1 as D (8 bases). The germline gives CDR1 SGHTA, CDR2 FQGNSA. Trimming shortened V by 5 bases and J by 4 bases, and 18 bases separated the two germline ends. The CDR3 extends over 15 amino acids. This CDR3 is CASSGGGTGLYEQYF. In DNA, the CDR3 is TGTGCCAGCAGCGGGGGAGGGACAGGACTTTACGAGCAGTACTTC.

The rearrangement joins TRBV7-2 to TRBJ1-1; TRBD1 matches 7 bases. This CDR3 contains 16 residues. With V trimmed by 5 bases and J by 0 bases, 9 bases remained unmatched. Germline CDR1 reads SGHTA; CDR2 reads FQGNSA. Here the CDR3 reads CASSLMTGRVNTEAFF. CDR3 in DNA: TGTGCCAGCAGCCTGATGACAGGGCGAGTGAACACTGAAGCTTTCTTT.

The V gene is TRBV7-2, the J gene TRBJ2-7; unclear D gene. CDR3 size: 11 residues. V was clipped by 5 bases and J by 12 bases, with 14 bases between them. CDR1 and CDR2 from the germline V gene are SGHTA and FQGNSA. This chain's CDR3 is CASSPAGRPYF. The CDR3 DNA follows: TGTGCCAGCAGCCCAGCTGGGCGACCGTACTTC.